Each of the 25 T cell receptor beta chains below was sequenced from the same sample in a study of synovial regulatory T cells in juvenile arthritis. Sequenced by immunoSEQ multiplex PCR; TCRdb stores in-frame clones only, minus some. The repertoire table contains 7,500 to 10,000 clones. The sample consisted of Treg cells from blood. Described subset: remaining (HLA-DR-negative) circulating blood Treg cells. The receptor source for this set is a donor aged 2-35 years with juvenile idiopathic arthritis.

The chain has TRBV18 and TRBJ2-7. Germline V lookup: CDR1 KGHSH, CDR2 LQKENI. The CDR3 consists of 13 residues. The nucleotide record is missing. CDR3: CASSPRLDDEQYF.

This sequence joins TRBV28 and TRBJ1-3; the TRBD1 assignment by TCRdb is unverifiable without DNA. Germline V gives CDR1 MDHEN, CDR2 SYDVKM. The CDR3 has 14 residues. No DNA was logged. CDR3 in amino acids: CASRRTASGNTIYF.

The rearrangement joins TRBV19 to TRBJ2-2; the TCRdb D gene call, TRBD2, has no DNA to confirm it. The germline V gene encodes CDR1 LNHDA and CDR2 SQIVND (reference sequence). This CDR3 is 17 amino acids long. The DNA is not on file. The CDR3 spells CASSMASGAMQAGELFF. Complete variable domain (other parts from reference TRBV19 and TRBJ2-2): DGGITQSPKYLFRKEGQNVTLSCEQNLNHDAMYWYRQDPGQGLRLIYYSQIVNDFQKGDIAEGYSVSREKKESFPLTVTSAQKNPTAFYLCASSMASGAMQAGELFFGEGSRLTVL.

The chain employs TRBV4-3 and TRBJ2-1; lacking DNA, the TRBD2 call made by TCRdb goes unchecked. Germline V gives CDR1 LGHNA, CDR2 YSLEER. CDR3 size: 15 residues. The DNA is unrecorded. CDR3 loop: CASSPSGGAYNEQFF.

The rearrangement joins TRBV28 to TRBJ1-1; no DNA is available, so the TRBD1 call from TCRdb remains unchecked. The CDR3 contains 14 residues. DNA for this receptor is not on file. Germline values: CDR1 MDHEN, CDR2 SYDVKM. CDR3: CASSGTARNTEAFF. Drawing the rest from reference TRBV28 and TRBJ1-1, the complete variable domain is DVKVTQSSRYLVKRTGEKVFLECVQDMDHENMFWYRQDPGLGLRLIYFSYDVKMKEKGDIPEGYSVSREKKERFSLILESASTNQTSMYLCASSGTARNTEAFFGQGTRLTVV.

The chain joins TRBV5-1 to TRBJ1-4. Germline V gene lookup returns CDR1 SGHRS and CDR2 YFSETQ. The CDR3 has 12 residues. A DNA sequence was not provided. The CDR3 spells CASRGGSEKLFF. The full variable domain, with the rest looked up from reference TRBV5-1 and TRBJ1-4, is KAGVTQTPRYLIKTRGQQVTLSCSPISGHRSVSWYQQTPGQGLQFLFEYFSETQRNKGNFPGRFSGRQFSNSRSEMNVSTLELGDSALYLCASRGGSEKLFFGSGTQLSVL.

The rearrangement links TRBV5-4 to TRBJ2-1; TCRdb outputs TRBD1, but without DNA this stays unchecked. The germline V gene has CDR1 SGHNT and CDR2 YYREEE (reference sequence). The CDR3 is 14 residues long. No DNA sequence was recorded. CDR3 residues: CATVDRAGYNEQFF.

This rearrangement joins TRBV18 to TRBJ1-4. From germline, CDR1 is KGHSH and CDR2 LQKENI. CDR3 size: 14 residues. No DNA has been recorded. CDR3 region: CASSPMGGGEKLFF.

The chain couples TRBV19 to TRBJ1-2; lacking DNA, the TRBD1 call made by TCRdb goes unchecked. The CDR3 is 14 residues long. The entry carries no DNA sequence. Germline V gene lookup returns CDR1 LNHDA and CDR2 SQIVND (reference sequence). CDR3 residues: CASTRTGANYGYTF.

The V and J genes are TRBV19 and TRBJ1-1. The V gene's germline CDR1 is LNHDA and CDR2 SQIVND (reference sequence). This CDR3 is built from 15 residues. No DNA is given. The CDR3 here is CASSPPAPKSTEAFF.

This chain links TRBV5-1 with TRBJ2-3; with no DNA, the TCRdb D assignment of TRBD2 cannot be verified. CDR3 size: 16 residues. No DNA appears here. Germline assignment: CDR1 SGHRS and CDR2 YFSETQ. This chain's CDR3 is CASSLGLAGGQDTQYF.

The chain's CDR3 is CASSIALQGMVGSPLHF. The rearrangement links TRBV19 to TRBJ1-6; no DNA is available, so the TRBD1 call from TCRdb remains unchecked. This CDR3 is built from 17 residues. DNA was not recorded. Looked up from germline, CDR1 is LNHDA and CDR2 is SQIVND (reference sequence).

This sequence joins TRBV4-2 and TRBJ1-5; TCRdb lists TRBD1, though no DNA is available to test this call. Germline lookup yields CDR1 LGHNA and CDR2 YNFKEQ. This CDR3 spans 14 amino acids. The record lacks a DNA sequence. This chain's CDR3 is CASSQEQSNQPQHF.

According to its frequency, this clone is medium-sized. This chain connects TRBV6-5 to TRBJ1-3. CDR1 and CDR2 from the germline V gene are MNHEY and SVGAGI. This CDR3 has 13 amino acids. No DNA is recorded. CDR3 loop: CASRTPTGNTIYF.

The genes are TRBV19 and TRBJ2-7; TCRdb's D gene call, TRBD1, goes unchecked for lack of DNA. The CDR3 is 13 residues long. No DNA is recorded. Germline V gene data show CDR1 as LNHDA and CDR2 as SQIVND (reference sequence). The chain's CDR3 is CASRGQGAYEQYF.

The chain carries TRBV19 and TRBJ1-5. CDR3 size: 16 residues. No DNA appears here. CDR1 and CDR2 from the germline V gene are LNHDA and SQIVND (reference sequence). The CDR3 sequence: CASTDRGIRSNQPQHF.

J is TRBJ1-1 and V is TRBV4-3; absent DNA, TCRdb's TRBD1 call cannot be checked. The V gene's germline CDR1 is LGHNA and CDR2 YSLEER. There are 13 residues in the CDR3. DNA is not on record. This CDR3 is CASSQDRDTEAFF.

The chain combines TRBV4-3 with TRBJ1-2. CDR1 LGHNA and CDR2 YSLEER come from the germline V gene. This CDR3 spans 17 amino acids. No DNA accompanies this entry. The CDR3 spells CASSQDLRGEANYGYTF.

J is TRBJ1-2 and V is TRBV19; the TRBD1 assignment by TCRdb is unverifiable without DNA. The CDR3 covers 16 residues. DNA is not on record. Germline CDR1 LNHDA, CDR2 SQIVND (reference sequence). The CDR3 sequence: CASTHSGQGAFYGYTF.

The chain's CDR3 is CASSLGGSGGYTF. J is TRBJ1-2 and V is TRBV5-6. Germline CDR1 SGHDT, CDR2 YYEEEE. CDR3 length: 13 residues. The nucleotide record is missing.

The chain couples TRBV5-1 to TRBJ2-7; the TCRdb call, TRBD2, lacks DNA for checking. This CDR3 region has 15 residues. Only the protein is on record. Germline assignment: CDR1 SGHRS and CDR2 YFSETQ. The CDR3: CASSLSSSGAYEQYF. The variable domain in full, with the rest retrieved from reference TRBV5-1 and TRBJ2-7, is KAGVTQTPRYLIKTRGQQVTLSCSPISGHRSVSWYQQTPGQGLQFLFEYFSETQRNKGNFPGRFSGRQFSNSRSEMNVSTLELGDSALYLCASSLSSSGAYEQYFGPGTRLTVT.

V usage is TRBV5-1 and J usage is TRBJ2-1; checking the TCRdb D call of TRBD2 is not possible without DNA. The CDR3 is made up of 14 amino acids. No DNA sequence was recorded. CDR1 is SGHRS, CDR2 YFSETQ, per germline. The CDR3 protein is CASSTTSGGNEQFF.

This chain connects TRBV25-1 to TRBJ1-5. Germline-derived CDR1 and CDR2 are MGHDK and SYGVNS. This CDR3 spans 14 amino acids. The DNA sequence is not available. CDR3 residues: CASSGPRGDQPQHF. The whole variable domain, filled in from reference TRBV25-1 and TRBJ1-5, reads EADIYQTPRYLVIGTGKKITLECSQTMGHDKMYWYQQDPGMELHLIHYSYGVNSTEKGDLSSESTVSRIRTEHFPLTLESARPSHTSQYLCASSGPRGDQPQHFGDGTRLSIL.

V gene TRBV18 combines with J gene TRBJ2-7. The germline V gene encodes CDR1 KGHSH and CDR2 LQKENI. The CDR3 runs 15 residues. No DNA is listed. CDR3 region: CASSPFPQSSYEQYF.

CDR3 sequence: CASSATTGGANTGELFF. This chain links TRBV18 with TRBJ2-2; with no DNA, the TCRdb D assignment of TRBD1 cannot be verified. The CDR3 length is 17 residues. The coding DNA is unavailable. Germline loops: CDR1 KGHSH, CDR2 LQKENI.